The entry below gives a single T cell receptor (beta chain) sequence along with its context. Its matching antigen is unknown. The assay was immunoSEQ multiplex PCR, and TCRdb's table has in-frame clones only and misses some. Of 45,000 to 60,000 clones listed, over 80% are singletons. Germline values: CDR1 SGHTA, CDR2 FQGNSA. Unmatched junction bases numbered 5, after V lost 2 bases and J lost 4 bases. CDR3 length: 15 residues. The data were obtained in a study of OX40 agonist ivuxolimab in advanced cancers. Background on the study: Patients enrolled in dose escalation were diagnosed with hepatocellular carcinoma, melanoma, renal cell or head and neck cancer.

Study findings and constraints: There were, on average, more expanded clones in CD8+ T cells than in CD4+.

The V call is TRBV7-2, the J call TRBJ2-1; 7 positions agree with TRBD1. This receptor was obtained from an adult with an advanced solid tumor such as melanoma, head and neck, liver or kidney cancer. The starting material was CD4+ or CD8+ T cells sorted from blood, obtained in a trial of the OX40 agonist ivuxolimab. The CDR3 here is CASSLIQGTYNEQFF. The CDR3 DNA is TGTGCCAGCAGCTTAATACAGGGGACATACAATGAGCAGTTCTTC.